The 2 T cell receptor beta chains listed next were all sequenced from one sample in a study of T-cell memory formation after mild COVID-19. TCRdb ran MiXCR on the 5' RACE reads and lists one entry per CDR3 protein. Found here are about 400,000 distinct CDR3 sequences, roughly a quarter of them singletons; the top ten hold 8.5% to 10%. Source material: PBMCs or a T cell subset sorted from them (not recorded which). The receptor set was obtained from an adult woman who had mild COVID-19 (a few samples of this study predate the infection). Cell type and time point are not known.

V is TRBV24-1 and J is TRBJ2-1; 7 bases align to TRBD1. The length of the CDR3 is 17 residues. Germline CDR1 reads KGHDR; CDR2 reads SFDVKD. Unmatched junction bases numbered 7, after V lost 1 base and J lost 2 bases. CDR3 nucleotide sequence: TGTGCCACCAGTGATTTCTCCGGGACAGCTACCTACAATGAGCAGTTCTTC. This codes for CATSDFSGTATYNEQFF.

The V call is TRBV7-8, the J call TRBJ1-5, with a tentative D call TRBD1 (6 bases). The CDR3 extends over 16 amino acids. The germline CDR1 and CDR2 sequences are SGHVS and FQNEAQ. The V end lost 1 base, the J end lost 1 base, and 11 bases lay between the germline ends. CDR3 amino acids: CASSLGKGGSNQPQHF. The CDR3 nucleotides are TGTGCCAGCAGCTTAGGGAAGGGGGGAAGCAATCAGCCCCAGCATTTT.